These T cell receptor beta chains were read from a single sample in a study of cytomegalovirus exposure and HLA in healthy donors. The assay was immunoSEQ multiplex PCR, and TCRdb's table has in-frame clones only and misses some. The data contain 200,000 to 250,000 clones, around four fifths of them singletons. Sample: PBMCs. The receptors were sampled from a woman aged 40 to 55 in good health and CMV-seronegative. Both conserved end residues are part of each CDR3. D genes are given only for firm matches.

V: TRBV21-1; D: NA; J: TRBJ2-1; DNA: TGTGCCAGCAGCAATAGGACAGATAATCAAAGCTCCTACAATGAGCAGTTCTTC; CDR3: CASSNRTDNQSSYNEQFF
V: TRBV18; D: NA; J: TRBJ1-4; DNA: TGTGCCAGCAACGCACAGGGAAATAATGAAAAACTGTTTTTT; CDR3: CASNAQGNNEKLFF
V: TRBV28; D: TRBD2; J: TRBJ2-1; DNA: TGTGCCAGCAGTTCCTCCGGGACTAGCGGTTACAATGAGCAGTTCTTC; CDR3: CASSSSGTSGYNEQFF
V: TRBV18; D: TRBD1; J: TRBJ1-1; DNA: TGTGCCAGCTCACCAAACAGGGGAAACACTGAAGCTTTCTTT; CDR3: CASSPNRGNTEAFF
V: TRBV19; D: NA; J: TRBJ2-7; DNA: TGTGCCAGTAGTATGAGTGACGAGCAGTACTTC; CDR3: CASSMSDEQYF
V: TRBV5-1; D: NA; J: TRBJ1-1; DNA: TGCGCCAGCAGCTTGGAACGGTCAGGGACTTTTAACACTGAAGCTTTCTTT; CDR3: CASSLERSGTFNTEAFF
V: TRBV27; D: NA; J: TRBJ2-3; DNA: TGTGCCAGCAGGGAGAACACAGATACGCAGTATTTT; CDR3: CASRENTDTQYF
V: TRBV7-9; D: NA; J: TRBJ2-1; DNA: TGTGCCAGCAGCTCGGGACAACCCTACAATGAGCAGTTCTTC; CDR3: CASSSGQPYNEQFF
V: TRBV2; D: NA; J: TRBJ2-1; DNA: TGTGCCAGCACCTGGACAGACAACAATGAGCAGTTCTTC; CDR3: CASTWTDNNEQFF
V: TRBV27; D: TRBD2; J: TRBJ2-3; DNA: TGTGCCAGCAGTCGATACTTTTCAGCGGGAGGAAGTACGCAGTATTTT; CDR3: CASSRYFSAGGSTQYF
V: TRBV27; D: NA; J: TRBJ1-2; DNA: TGTGCCAGCAGTGGGGTGGGGGGTCTGTACTATGGCTACACCTTC; CDR3: CASSGVGGLYYGYTF